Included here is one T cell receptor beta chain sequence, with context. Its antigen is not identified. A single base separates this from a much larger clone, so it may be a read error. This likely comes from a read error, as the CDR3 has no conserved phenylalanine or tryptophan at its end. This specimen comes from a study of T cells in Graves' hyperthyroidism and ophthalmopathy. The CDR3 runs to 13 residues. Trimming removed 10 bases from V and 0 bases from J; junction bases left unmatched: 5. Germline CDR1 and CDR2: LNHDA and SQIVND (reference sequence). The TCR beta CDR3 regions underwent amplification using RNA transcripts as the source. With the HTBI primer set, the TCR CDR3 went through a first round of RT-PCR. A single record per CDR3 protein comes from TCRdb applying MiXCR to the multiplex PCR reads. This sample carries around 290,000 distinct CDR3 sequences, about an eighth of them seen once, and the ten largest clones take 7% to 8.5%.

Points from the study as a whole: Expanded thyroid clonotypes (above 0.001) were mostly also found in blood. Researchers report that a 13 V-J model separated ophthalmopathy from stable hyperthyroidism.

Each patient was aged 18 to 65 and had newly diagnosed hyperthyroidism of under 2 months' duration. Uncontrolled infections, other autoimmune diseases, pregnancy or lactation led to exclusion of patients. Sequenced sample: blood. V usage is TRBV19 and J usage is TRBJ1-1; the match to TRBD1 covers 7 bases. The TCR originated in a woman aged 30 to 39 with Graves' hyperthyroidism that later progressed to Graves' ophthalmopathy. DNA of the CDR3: TGTGCCACGGGGGGACAGCTGAACACTGAAGCTTTCTCT. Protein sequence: CATGGQLNTEAFS.